Listed below are T cell receptor beta chains from one sample, sequenced in a study of cytomegalovirus exposure and HLA in healthy donors. The repertoire was sequenced with immunoSEQ multiplex PCR; TCRdb's copy has only in-frame clones and lacks some. The repertoire has some 200,000 clones, approximately 78% of them found once; the top ten carry around 0.8%. Sequences were obtained from PBMCs. These TCRs come from a woman between 18 and 30 years old in good health and CMV-seronegative. Both conserved end residues are part of each CDR3. D genes are given only for firm matches. A clone size is listed for some rows: how often the clone was seen (once, few, many), or a class if it is expanded.

size	V	length	D	J	DNA	CDR3
once	TRBV27	13	NA	TRBJ2-7	TGTGCCAGCAGTCCCCCGATCCCCTACGAGCAGTACTTC	CASSPPIPYEQYF
once	TRBV18	16	NA	TRBJ2-2	TGTGCCAGCTCAACGGGGTACGGATCGGACACCGGGGAGCTGTTTTTT	CASSTGYGSDTGELFF
NA	TRBV5-4	15	NA	TRBJ2-5	TGTGCCAGCAGTTGGGCAGGGAGGTTTCAAGAGACCCAGTACTTC	CASSWAGRFQETQYF
NA	TRBV28	16	TRBD1	TRBJ2-7	TGTGCCAGCAGGCGACCGCAACAGGGGATTCGATACGAGCAGTACTTC	CASRRPQQGIRYEQYF
NA	TRBV5-1	13	NA	TRBJ2-7	TGCGCCAGCAGCCAAGGGAGATCCTACGAGCAGTACTTC	CASSQGRSYEQYF
NA	TRBV6-5	14	NA	TRBJ1-5	TGTGCCAGCAGTTACGCGAGGGGCAATCAGCCCCAGCATTTT	CASSYARGNQPQHF
few	TRBV19	14	NA	TRBJ2-7	TGTGCCAGTAGTATTGGGGACACACTCCACGAGCAGTACTTC	CASSIGDTLHEQYF
many	TRBV2	15	TRBD1	TRBJ1-5	TGTGCCAGCAGTGAGGTTCGGGACAGGGAGCAGCCCCAGCATTTT	CASSEVRDREQPQHF
NA	TRBV18	14	NA	TRBJ2-5	TGTGCCAGCTCACCTCCGAGTACGATTGAGACCCAGTACTTC	CASSPPSTIETQYF
NA	TRBV19	13	NA	TRBJ2-5	TGTGCCAGTAGTATTTATGTTGGGAGTCTACGGTACTTC	CASSIYVGSLRYF
NA	TRBV6-5	16	NA	TRBJ1-3	TGTGCCAGCAGTTACTCGCCAGTAATTCCTGGAAACACCATATATTTT	CASSYSPVIPGNTIYF
NA	TRBV6-1	14	NA	TRBJ1-4	TGTGCCAGCAGTGAGGGGCGGATTAATGAAAAACTGTTTTTT	CASSEGRINEKLFF
NA	TRBV19	15	NA	TRBJ2-1	TGTGCCAGTAGTATAGCAGGCAGCTCCTACAATGAGCAGTTCTTC	CASSIAGSSYNEQFF
NA	TRBV7-2	14	NA	TRBJ2-7	TGTGCCAGCAGCTTACTAGGTTTGGCCTACGAGCAGTACTTC	CASSLLGLAYEQYF
NA	TRBV25-1	15	NA	TRBJ1-2	TGTGCCAGTCGGGACTTGGGGACGCCTAACTATGGCTACACCTTC	CASRDLGTPNYGYTF
once	TRBV6-5	12	NA	TRBJ2-7	TGTGCCAGCAGTGGCATGTCGTACGAGCAGTACTTC	CASSGMSYEQYF
NA	TRBV6-5	14	NA	TRBJ2-3	TGTGCCAGCAGTTTGAGACAGGCTTCAGATACGCAGTATTTT	CASSLRQASDTQYF
once	TRBV7-8	13	TRBD1	TRBJ1-5	TGTGCCAGCAGCCGAGACAGGGATCAGCCCCAGCATTTT	CASSRDRDQPQHF
NA	TRBV7-9	14	NA	TRBJ1-1	TGTGCCAGCAGCTTAACAGGCGCTAGCACTGAAGCTTTCTTT	CASSLTGASTEAFF
NA	TRBV11-2	13	NA	TRBJ2-1	TGTGCCAGCAGCCCCTGGGCAGAGAATGAGCAGTTCTTC	CASSPWAENEQFF
NA	TRBV6-6	15	NA	TRBJ1-2	TGTGCCAGCAGTTACTCGTCGACGCGGAACTATGGCTACACCTTC	CASSYSSTRNYGYTF